This TCR beta chain was recovered during a study of circulating CD8 cells and anti-PD-1 response in melanoma. Live CD3+CD8+TCRalphabeta+ cells were sorted into four subsets by PD-1 and/or TIGIT. TCR libraries were prepared from around 15 ng of total RNA with the QIAseq Immune Repertoire TCR panel. MiXCR, applied by TCRdb to the reads, yields one record per CDR3 protein. Among roughly 760 distinct CDR3 sequences listed, about 5.5% were seen once. By frequency in the sample, this clonotype is large. Here the sequenced sample was CD8+ T cells from PBMCs, taken at baseline or after one month of anti-PD-1 therapy (not recorded which). This TCR derives from a human donor with melanoma.

CDR3 loop: CSVGDGPYEQYF. The DNA of the CDR3 is TGCAGCGTTGGTGACGGACCCTACGAGCAGTACTTC. The V and J genes are TRBV29-1 and TRBJ2-7; D call uncertain. The germline V and J ends were trimmed by 4 bases and 2 bases, with 9 bases remaining between them. This CDR3 comprises 12 residues. Germline CDR1 SQVTM, CDR2 ANQGSEA.